This T cell receptor beta chain came from a study of blood T cell repertoires in COVID-19. Whole-study context: COVID-19 samples collected from the United States, Italy and Spain covered acute and convalescent phases.

The V and J ends lost 8 bases and 5 bases respectively, with 15 bases between them. Per germline, CDR1 SNHLY and CDR2 FYNNEI. The CDR3 covers 13 residues. Original processing notes: Estimates of nucleated cell counts were drawn from the amplification of reference gene primers. Measured with immunoSEQ multiplex PCR; TCRdb has only the in-frame clones, and not every one. V and J calls and clone size follow that table, whereas D and trimming were derived from the DNA. The sample lists tens of thousands of clones; 75% to 85% were seen once. The sequence came from a human donor in a cohort sampled during active COVID-19. Sequencing was carried out using peripheral blood. The rearrangement uses TRBV2 and TRBJ1-1; D is perhaps TRBD1 (5 bases). CDR3 residues: CASGKGYRTEAFF. The CDR3 DNA follows: TGTGCCAGCGGCAAGGGGTATAGGACTGAAGCTTTCTTT.